This T cell receptor (beta chain) comes out of a study of cytomegalovirus exposure and HLA in healthy donors. To note about this clone: What it recognizes is unknown.

The CDR3 totals 16 residues. The germline CDR1 and CDR2 sequences are SGHRS and YFSETQ. Trimming took 0 bases from V and 2 from J, leaving 13 bases between them. Study-level results: Most TCR sequences were rare, but some public TCRs occurred in many donors. The study labeled under 200 TCR beta chains cytomegalovirus-associated. Specificity for CMV antigens was confirmed in vitro for a few of the CMV-associated chains.

Use of 60 Vbeta and 13 Jbeta primers characterized the PCR. Sequencing used immunoSEQ multiplex PCR; TCRdb keeps in-frame clones, though not all of them. The sample consists of 160,000 or so clones, around 84% of them appearing once. The source material was PBMCs. This rearrangement joins TRBV5-1 to TRBJ2-3; D might be TRBD1 (6 bases). This TCR was recovered from a man younger than 30 in good health and CMV-seronegative. The CDR3: CASSLEGRGHTDTQYF. The DNA for the CDR3 is TGCGCCAGCAGCTTGGAAGGCAGGGGACACACAGATACGCAGTATTTT.